The 15 T cell receptor beta chains reported below all come from one sample, sequenced in a study of T cells in Graves' hyperthyroidism and ophthalmopathy. The source material, RNA transcripts, was used to amplify TCR beta CDR3 regions. HTBI primers were employed in a first-round RT-PCR of the TCR CDR3. TCRdb reanalysed the multiplex PCR reads using MiXCR and keeps one entry per CDR3 protein. The profile shows under 400,000 distinct CDR3 sequences, around 25% of them singletons. The material sequenced was blood. The receptors were sampled from a man aged 50-59 years with Graves' hyperthyroidism.

The chain uses TRBV13 and TRBJ2-1; TRBD2 matches 7 bases. Germline-derived CDR1 and CDR2 are PRHDT and FYEKMQ (reference sequence). The CDR3 has 16 amino acids. The V and J ends lost 4 bases and 2 bases, in that order; junction bases with no gene match: 8. This CDR3 is CASSSNSGKTYNEQFF. The CDR3 bases are TGTGCCAGCAGCTCAAACAGCGGGAAGACCTACAATGAGCAGTTCTTC.

J is TRBJ1-6 and V is TRBV6-5, with D possibly being TRBD1 (6 bases). The V gene lost 4 bases and the J gene lost 7 bases, with 11 bases spanning the gap. CDR3 size: 14 residues. Germline-derived CDR1 and CDR2 are MNHEY and SVGAGI. The CDR3 DNA is TGTGCCAGCAGTTTGGGGGCGCGGAATTCACCCCTCCACTTT. It is translated as CASSLGARNSPLHF.

The chain employs TRBV5-1 and TRBJ2-1, with 14 bases aligning to TRBD2. V lost 4 bases and J lost 0; bases outside the gene matches: 6. The CDR3 consists of 18 residues. Germline CDR1 reads SGHRS; CDR2 reads YFSETQ. Written as DNA, the CDR3 is TGCGCCAGCAGCCCAAGGACTAGCGGGAGGAGCTCCTACAATGAGCAGTTCTTC. This codes for CASSPRTSGRSSYNEQFF.

The chain joins TRBV20-1 to TRBJ1-5, with D tentatively TRBD1 (6 bases). V dropped 5 bases and J dropped 0 bases, with 11 bases sitting between them. Germline V gene sequence: CDR1 DFQATT, CDR2 SNEGSKA (reference sequence). The CDR3 totals 14 residues. The CDR3 sequence is CSAPDRNSNQPQHF. The CDR3 DNA sequence: TGCAGTGCTCCGGACAGAAATAGCAATCAGCCCCAGCATTTT.

The V gene is TRBV6-2 or TRBV6-3, the J gene TRBJ2-1, with 9 bases lining up with TRBD2. V shed 1 base and J 8 bases; nucleotides not matched to a gene: 12. This CDR3 region has 17 residues. The V gene's germline CDR1 is MNHEY and CDR2 SVGEGT. The CDR3 sequence: CASSYLGAGGPSDEQFF. The CDR3 nucleotides read TGTGCCAGCAGTTACTTAGGGGCGGGAGGGCCTTCGGATGAGCAGTTCTTC.

J is TRBJ2-7 and V is TRBV5-1; 8 bases are a match to TRBD2. Germline values: CDR1 SGHRS, CDR2 YFSETQ. CDR3 size: 15 residues. V lost 0 bases, J lost 4 bases, and 6 bases stayed unmatched. The DNA for the CDR3 is TGCGCCAGCAGCTTGGATTCTCGGGAGGGATACGAGCAGTACTTC. Its translation: CASSLDSREGYEQYF.

The sample holds a few counts of this clonotype. This chain links TRBV30 with TRBJ1-4; no clear D. This CDR3 has 14 residues. Trimming stripped 2 bases from V and 0 bases from J, with 7 bases between. The germline V gene encodes CDR1 GTSNPN and CDR2 SVGIG (reference sequence). The DNA of the CDR3 is TGTGCCTGGAGTCCCGGAGCAACTAATGAAAAACTGTTTTTT. Its protein is CAWSPGATNEKLFF.

The rearrangement links TRBV20-1 to TRBJ1-1; weak D call: TRBD1 (6 bases). The germline V gene encodes CDR1 DFQATT and CDR2 SNEGSKA (reference sequence). The CDR3 is 13 amino acids. The CDR3 spells CNRTDLGNTEAFF. The CDR3 bases are TGCAACCGGACAGACCTAGGGAACACTGAAGCTTTCTTT.

The chain uses TRBV6-1 and TRBJ1-5, with no clear D. V was shortened by 6 bases and J by 3 bases, with 12 bases between the two germline ends. The CDR3 contains 14 residues. CDR1 is MNHNS and CDR2 is SASEGT in the germline V gene. The DNA of the CDR3 is TGTGCCAGCAGACCCGCTGGAAACAATCAGCCCCAGCATTTT. Translated: CASRPAGNNQPQHF.

The rearrangement joins TRBV29-1 to TRBJ2-3, with 8 nucleotides matching TRBD2. CDR1 is SQVTM, CDR2 ANQGSEA, per germline. The CDR3 totals 13 residues. The J segment lost 5 bases and the V segment lost 6 bases, leaving 7 bases of the junction unmatched. The CDR3 nucleotides are TGCAGCGTCGGCCGTACTAGCGGAGATACGCAGTATTTT. Encoded protein: CSVGRTSGDTQYF.

This rearrangement joins TRBV3-1 to TRBJ1-2, with a weak D call TRBD1 (6 bases). CDR3 size: 14 residues. V lost 1 base, J lost 4 bases, and 10 bases lay in between. CDR1 LGHDT and CDR2 YNNKEL come from the germline V gene (reference sequence). CDR3 sequence: CASSQVGQPYGYTF. The CDR3, as DNA: TGTGCCAGCAGCCAAGTAGGACAGCCCTATGGCTACACCTTC.

The V gene is TRBV7-3, the J gene TRBJ2-6; D unresolved. The germline CDR1 and CDR2 sequences are SGHTA and FQGTGA. With 6 bases removed from V and 4 bases from J, the gap between germline ends came to 16 bases. This CDR3 has 16 amino acids. DNA for the CDR3: TGTGCCAGCAGTCGTCCCGGGTCTCAAGGGGCCAACGTCCTGACTTTC. This sequence encodes CASSRPGSQGANVLTF.

The chain carries TRBV28 and TRBJ2-4; D may match TRBD1 or TRBD2 (5 bases each). This CDR3 is built from 16 residues. V lost 4 bases and J lost 2, with 15 bases in between. Germline V gene sequence: CDR1 MDHEN, CDR2 SYDVKM. The CDR3 loop reads CASSSTRGFSKNIQYF. The DNA of the CDR3 is TGTGCCAGCAGTTCAACCCGGGGCTTCTCCAAAAACATTCAGTACTTC.

Comments on this clonotype: One end of the junction is discordant with germline, which a read error may explain. V is TRBV15 and J is TRBJ1-3; D unclear. Per the germline V gene, CDR1 is LNHNV and CDR2 is YYDKDF (reference sequence). The CDR3 length is 16 residues. CDR3 sequence (DNA): TGTGCCACCAGCAGAGATGGCCAATTCTCTGGAAACACCACATATTTT. It is translated as CATSRDGQFSGNTTYF. The full variable domain, in which reference TRBV15 and TRBJ1-3 provide the parts outside the CDR3, is DAMVIQNPRYQVTQFGKPVTLSCSQTLNHNVMYWYQQKSSQAPKLLFHYYDKDFNNEADTPDNFQSRRPNTSFCFLDIRSPGLGDTAMYLCATSRDGQFSGNTTYFGEGSWLTVV.

Comments on this clonotype: No conserved phenylalanine or tryptophan ends this CDR3, so it is likely a read error. This sequence joins TRBV19 and TRBJ2-6; no definite D call. V lost 7 bases and J lost 0, with 7 bases in between. Germline CDR1 is LNHDA and CDR2 is SQIVND (reference sequence). The CDR3 has 14 amino acids. The CDR3 DNA reads as TGTGCCAGTAAAGAGAGCTCTGGGGCCAACGTCCTGACTCTC. This translates into CASKESSGANVLTL.